Below are 8 T cell receptor beta chains sequenced from a single sample in a study of molecular identifiers for immune sequencing clone quantification. TCRdb reprocessed the PCR reads with MiXCR, giving one entry per CDR3 protein. The sample contains around 460,000 distinct CDR3 sequences, around 25% of which appear only once. Specimen: naive CD8+ T cells from blood, with Jurkat cell RNA spiked in. Noted subset: FACS-sorted CD8+CD4-CCR7+CD45RA+ naive T cells. These TCRs come from a human donor in good health. Some libraries in this study had Jurkat cell RNA spiked in.

This rearrangement joins TRBV7-9 to TRBJ1-5; D is uncertain. The V gene's germline CDR1 is SEHNR and CDR2 FQNEAQ (reference sequence). V lost 3 bases and J 9 bases, leaving 9 bases between the germline ends. The CDR3 totals 12 residues. The CDR3 bases are TGTGCCAGCAGCTTCATCTCTGGGCCCCAGCATTTT. Translating gives CASSFISGPQHF.

For this clonotype: Since a much larger clone is just one base distant, this may be a read error. The rearrangement uses TRBV7-9 and TRBJ2-3; D is unclear. The V gene lost 8 bases and the J gene lost 8 bases, with 17 bases spanning the gap. The CDR3 runs 13 residues. CDR1 and CDR2 (germline): SEHNR, FQNEAQ (reference sequence). CDR3 protein: CASSAPVAGTQYF. In nucleotides, the CDR3 is TGTGCCAGCTCCGCTCCGGTTGCAGGTACGCAGTATTTT.

As concerns this clonotype: The junction and the germline gene differ at one end; a read error may be behind it. The chain recombines TRBV30 with TRBJ2-5, with TRBD1 matching 10 bases. The CDR3 runs 15 residues. Germline V CDR1 and CDR2: GTSNPN, SVGIG (reference sequence). The CDR3 loop is CAWSRGTGEQETQNF. CDR3 DNA sequence: TGTGCCTGGAGTAGGGGGACAGGGGAACAAGAGACCCAGAACTTC.

This clonotype was detected only once. A much larger clone is a single base away; this may be a read error. The V gene is TRBV6-5, the J gene TRBJ1-1; the D is unclear. CDR1 MNHEY and CDR2 SVGAGI come from the germline V gene. The CDR3 is 12 residues long. The CDR3 here is CAGSTPGNEAFF. CDR3 nucleotides: TGTGCCGGCAGTACTCCGGGAAATGAAGCTTTCTTT.

This clonotype was observed a few times. This rearrangement joins TRBV6-5 to TRBJ2-4, with TRBD2 as a possible D gene (5 bases). V was trimmed by 4 bases and J by 4 bases, leaving 14 bases between them. This CDR3 is 15 amino acids long. Per germline, CDR1 MNHEY and CDR2 SVGAGI. CDR3 bases: TGTGCCAGCAGTTTCTTGGCAGGCGGGAAAAACATTCAGTACTTC. It encodes CASSFLAGGKNIQYF.

This clonotype has at least ten counts. CDR3 sequence reads: CASSSEGQGSPYEQYF. CDR3 nucleotide sequence: TGCGCCAGCAGCTCTGAAGGACAGGGCTCTCCCTACGAGCAGTACTTC. The rearrangement links TRBV5-1 to TRBJ2-7; TRBD1 matches at 8 bases. Germline V gene data show CDR1 as SGHRS and CDR2 as YFSETQ. CDR3 length equals 16 residues. V gave up 3 bases and J gave up 2 bases; unmatched junction bases: 10.

This clonotype came up many times. The chain recombines TRBV7-8 with TRBJ2-5; 8 bases align to TRBD2. Germline trimming cut 3 bases from V and 6 bases from J; bases unmatched to any gene: 6. The CDR3 is 14 residues long. Germline V lookup: CDR1 SGHVS, CDR2 FQNEAQ. CDR3: CASSLGLVEKTQYF. The CDR3 bases are TGTGCCAGCAGCTTGGGACTAGTCGAAAAGACCCAGTACTTC.

The rearrangement uses TRBV7-8 and TRBJ1-2; tentative D call: TRBD1 (6 bases). The length of the CDR3 is 14 residues. Germline V gene data show CDR1 as SGHVS and CDR2 as FQNEAQ. Trimming stripped 5 bases from V and 6 bases from J, with 16 bases between. The CDR3 region is CASSPGATTNGYTF. The CDR3 DNA follows: TGTGCCAGCAGCCCAGGGGCGACTACTAATGGCTACACCTTC.